The 26 T cell receptor beta chains below all came from one sample that was sequenced in a study of Ad26.COV2.S vaccination and SARS-CoV-2 variants. The data were produced by immunoSEQ multiplex PCR, yet TCRdb's version contains in-frame clones alone and is incomplete. The sample consists of some 250,000 clones, approximately 90% of them appearing once. Treatment: some 19 received Ad26.COV2.S at low or high dose, single or two shots; 5 received placebo; per-sample allocation not given. Each sample was drawn 63 days after the first injection (of vaccine or placebo). This specimen consisted of peripheral blood, obtained in a trial of Ad26.COV2.S vaccine versus placebo. The receptor set was obtained from a person between 18 and 65 years old who received the Ad26.COV2.S COVID-19 vaccine or a placebo.

The V and J genes are TRBV19 and TRBJ1-1; possible D gene TRBD1, 6 bases. This CDR3 has 14 residues. V was trimmed by 2 bases and J by 10 bases, leaving 17 bases between them. The V gene's germline CDR1 is LNHDA and CDR2 SQIVND (reference sequence). CDR3 sequence (DNA): TGTGCCAGTAGTATATCAGGGGCGACCCCAGTAGCTTTCTTT. Amino acid sequence: CASSISGATPVAFF.

The chain couples TRBV9 to TRBJ2-3, with 11 nucleotides matching TRBD2. V gave up 3 bases and J gave up 2 bases; unmatched junction bases: 5. This CDR3 comprises 16 residues. Germline V gene lookup returns CDR1 SGDLS and CDR2 YYNGEE. The CDR3 reads CASSEGLAGFTDTQYF. CDR3 DNA sequence: TGTGCCAGCAGCGAAGGACTAGCGGGCTTCACAGATACGCAGTATTTT.

J is TRBJ2-5 and V is TRBV19; 13 positions agree with TRBD2. The CDR3 sequence is 19 residues long. Per germline, CDR1 LNHDA and CDR2 SQIVND (reference sequence). V lost 5 bases to trimming and J lost 5 bases; unmatched junction nucleotides: 17. The CDR3 sequence: CASSPRLAGGRGFGETQYF. The CDR3, as DNA: TGTGCCAGTAGTCCACGACTAGCGGGAGGACGCGGATTCGGGGAGACCCAGTACTTC. Full variable domain (remainder filled in from reference TRBV19 and TRBJ2-5): DGGITQSPKYLFRKEGQNVTLSCEQNLNHDAMYWYRQDPGQGLRLIYYSQIVNDFQKGDIAEGYSVSREKKESFPLTVTSAQKNPTAFYLCASSPRLAGGRGFGETQYFGPGTRLLVL.

The chain employs TRBV7-9 and TRBJ2-1; 8 nucleotides align to TRBD2. The CDR3 spans 16 residues. The germline V gene encodes CDR1 SEHNR and CDR2 FQNEAQ (reference sequence). Losses at the gene ends were 4 bases for V and 3 bases for J; bases not matched to a gene: 8. The CDR3 nucleotides read TGTGCCAGCAGCTCTCCCCGGGGGGGTGACTACAATGAGCAGTTCTTC. It is translated as CASSSPRGGDYNEQFF.

V usage is TRBV7-9 and J usage is TRBJ2-7; D is possibly TRBD1 (7 bases). The germline V and J ends were trimmed by 2 bases and 4 bases, with 18 bases remaining between them. The CDR3 length is 16 residues. CDR1 and CDR2 from the germline V gene are SEHNR and FQNEAQ (reference sequence). The CDR3 nucleotides are TGTGCCAGCAGCTTAAGGGGAGGAGCACAGGGGTACGAGCAGTACTTC. Protein sequence: CASSLRGGAQGYEQYF.

The CDR3 region is CASSHLARVGGDGYTF. The CDR3 bases are TGTGCCAGCAGCCACCTCGCCAGGGTAGGAGGTGATGGCTACACCTTC. This chain connects TRBV3-1 (or the pseudogene TRBV3-2) to TRBJ1-2; a possible D gene is TRBD1 (5 bases). Per germline, CDR1 LGHDT and CDR2 YNNKEL (reference sequence). V was trimmed by 3 bases and J by 6 bases, leaving 20 bases between them. The length of the CDR3 is 16 residues.

This clone was detected once. The chain employs TRBV7-8 and TRBJ2-5, with 14 bases lining up with TRBD2. V shed 5 bases, J shed 7 bases, and the junction held 9 bases outside the gene matches. Germline V gene lookup returns CDR1 SGHVS and CDR2 FQNEAQ. This CDR3 comprises 16 residues. CDR3 sequence: CASSTPTSGRAGTQYF. DNA for the CDR3: TGTGCCAGCAGCACTCCGACTAGCGGGAGGGCGGGGACCCAGTACTTC.

CDR3 nucleotide sequence: TGTGCCAGTAGCCTCCTTCCCGGACAGGGGGCGTGGGAGACCCAGTACTTC. Its translation: CASSLLPGQGAWETQYF. The chain is built from TRBV19 and TRBJ2-5, with TRBD1 matching over 11 bases. The CDR3 extends over 17 amino acids. The germline V gene has CDR1 LNHDA and CDR2 SQIVND (reference sequence). Trimming took 6 bases from V and 5 from J; bases not matched to a gene: 14.

This chain connects TRBV5-6 to TRBJ2-7, with 16 positions matching TRBD2. This CDR3 spans 18 amino acids. From germline, CDR1 is SGHDT and CDR2 YYEEEE. The trim removed 4 bases at V and 6 bases at J, leaving 13 bases unmatched. CDR3 in DNA: TGTGCCAGCAGCCCTCTATCGGGACTAGCGGGAGGGCCTTTCGAGCAGTACTTC. Translating it yields CASSPLSGLAGGPFEQYF. Filled out from reference TRBV5-6 and TRBJ2-7, the complete variable domain reads DAGVTQSPTHLIKTRGQQVTLRCSPKSGHDTVSWYQQALGQGPQFIFQYYEEEERQRGNFPDRFSGHQFPNYSSELNVNALLLGDSALYLCASSPLSGLAGGPFEQYFGPGTRLTVT.

This chain connects TRBV6-6 to TRBJ2-3; no clear D. CDR1 is MNHNY and CDR2 is SVGAGI in the germline V gene (reference sequence). This CDR3 has 14 residues. V lost 6 bases and J 2 bases, leaving 12 bases between the germline ends. The CDR3 region has the DNA TGTGCCAGCAGGCCGACCTCAAACACAGATACGCAGTATTTT. Protein product: CASRPTSNTDTQYF.

The chain has TRBV7-8 and TRBJ1-4; 7 nucleotides align to TRBD1. The CDR3 length is 15 residues. V shed 4 bases, J shed 8 bases, and the junction held 10 bases outside the gene matches. Germline V gives CDR1 SGHVS, CDR2 FQNEAQ. The CDR3 spells CASSSHRGRFEKLFF. The CDR3 DNA reads TGTGCCAGCAGCTCCCACAGGGGAAGATTCGAAAAACTGTTTTTT.

The rearrangement uses TRBV5-4 and TRBJ1-6, with 9 bases matching TRBD1. The CDR3 sequence is 15 residues long. The V and J ends lost 5 bases and 7 bases, in that order; junction bases with no gene match: 7. The germline gives CDR1 SGHNT, CDR2 YYREEE (reference sequence). CDR3 sequence: CASSYLGTGNSPLHF. CDR3 sequence (DNA): TGTGCCAGCAGTTATCTCGGGACAGGGAATTCACCCCTCCACTTT. Filled out from reference TRBV5-4 and TRBJ1-6, the complete variable domain reads ETGVTQSPTHLIKTRGQQVTLRCSSQSGHNTVSWYQQALGQGPQFIFQYYREEENGRGNFPPRFSGLQFPNYSSELNVNALELDDSALYLCASSYLGTGNSPLHFGNGTRLTVT.

The J gene is TRBJ1-5, the V gene TRBV2; D remains ambiguous. Trimming took off 4 bases at V and 4 bases at J, with 11 bases between the two ends. CDR1 SNHLY and CDR2 FYNNEI come from the germline V gene. This CDR3 region has 14 residues. The CDR3 DNA sequence: TGTGCCAGCAGTGTTTGGTCAGTTAATCAGCCCCAGCATTTT. Translated, it gives CASSVWSVNQPQHF.

This chain connects TRBV11-2 to TRBJ2-5; the match to TRBD2 covers 7 bases. This CDR3 comprises 15 residues. Germline CDR1 reads SGHAT; CDR2 reads FQNNGV. J lost 4 bases, V lost 2 bases, and 7 bases had no gene match. CDR3 bases: TGTGCCAGCAGCTTACGTGGGGGGGAAAGAGAGACCCAGTACTTC. The encoded protein is CASSLRGGERETQYF.

The chain carries TRBV29-1 and TRBJ2-2; no firm D call. CDR1 and CDR2 from the germline V gene are SQVTM and ANQGSEA. V was pared by 8 bases and J by 3 bases, with 10 bases between. The CDR3 consists of 12 residues. The DNA of the CDR3 is TGCAGCCATCGTGGGTACACCGGGGAGCTGTTTTTT. It specifies CSHRGYTGELFF.

This clone has a handful of counts. The CDR3 DNA follows: TGTGCCAGCAGCTTATCCTTAGCGGGGTATGAGCAGTTCTTC. Protein sequence: CASSLSLAGYEQFF. V gene TRBV7-9 combines with J gene TRBJ2-1; 8 nucleotides match TRBD2. The CDR3 runs to 14 residues. The junction had 5 bases not matched to a gene; V was cut back by 2 bases and J by 8 bases. CDR1 SEHNR and CDR2 FQNEAQ come from the germline V gene (reference sequence).

The V and J genes are TRBV4-1 and TRBJ1-1; D call uncertain. The V end lost 1 base, the J end lost 3 bases, and 6 bases lay between the germline ends. The CDR3 loop spans 13 amino acids. The germline V gene has CDR1 MGHRA and CDR2 YSYEKL. The CDR3 here is CASSQGWYTEAFF. The DNA of the CDR3 is TGCGCCAGCAGCCAAGGTTGGTACACTGAAGCTTTCTTT.

The J gene is TRBJ2-7, the V gene TRBV28; 10 bases match TRBD1. Per germline, CDR1 MDHEN and CDR2 SYDVKM. V lost 5 bases and J lost 7; bases outside the gene matches: 11. There are 15 residues in the CDR3. The CDR3 coding sequence is TGTGCCAGCAGTCAACCGGGACAGGGGCTTGAGGAGCAGTACTTC. This gives the protein CASSQPGQGLEEQYF.

The chain couples TRBV30 to TRBJ1-4, with D maybe TRBD1 (6 bases). V was pared by 4 bases and J by 10 bases, with 13 bases between. CDR3 length: 12 amino acids. Germline CDR1 reads GTSNPN; CDR2 reads SVGIG (reference sequence). The CDR3 region is CAWIKGVAKLFF. In DNA form, the CDR3 reads TGTGCCTGGATCAAGGGGGTCGCAAAACTGTTTTTT.

This chain uses TRBV3-1 (or the pseudogene TRBV3-2) with TRBJ2-7, with a weak D call TRBD1 (7 bases). The CDR3 totals 19 residues. Between the trimmed V and J ends, which lost 3 bases and 2 bases, there was a span of 26 bases. The germline CDR1 and CDR2 sequences are LGHDT and YNNKEL (reference sequence). CDR3 amino acids: CASSQRGDSKYLTPYEQYF. CDR3 DNA sequence: TGTGCCAGCAGCCAGAGGGGGGACAGTAAGTACTTAACCCCCTACGAGCAGTACTTC.

This clone has a single count. V and J are TRBV4-2 and TRBJ1-3; 8 nucleotides agree with TRBD1. CDR1 and CDR2 from the germline V gene are LGHNA and YNFKEQ. This CDR3 has 18 amino acids. The J segment lost 5 bases and the V segment lost 0 bases, leaving 12 bases of the junction unmatched. The CDR3 sequence is CASSQDGTPTGARNTIYF. CDR3 DNA: TGTGCCAGCAGCCAAGATGGGACACCGACAGGGGCCAGAAACACCATATATTTT.

V usage is TRBV7-2 and J usage is TRBJ2-7; 7 nucleotides align to TRBD2. Germline lookup yields CDR1 SGHTA and CDR2 FQGNSA. The V and J ends lost 1 base and 3 bases, in that order; junction bases with no gene match: 3. The CDR3 has 14 amino acids. In DNA, the CDR3 is TGTGCCAGCAGCTTAGGCGGGAGTGACTACGAGCAGTACTTC. This gives the protein CASSLGGSDYEQYF.

CDR3 coding DNA: TGTGCCAGCAGAGGCCCGGGACGCCAAGACGCTGAAGCTTTCTTT. Translation gives CASRGPGRQDAEAFF. The V and J genes are TRBV6-5 and TRBJ1-1; the D gene is possibly TRBD1 (5 bases). Germline-derived CDR1 and CDR2 are MNHEY and SVGAGI. V was trimmed by 6 bases and J by 6 bases, leaving 20 bases between them. The CDR3 extends over 15 amino acids.

The chain couples TRBV3-1 (or the pseudogene TRBV3-2) to TRBJ2-3, with 7 nucleotides matching TRBD2. The junction had 9 bases not matched to a gene; V was cut back by 1 base and J by 2 bases. The germline gives CDR1 LGHDT, CDR2 YNNKEL (reference sequence). This CDR3 is 17 amino acids long. This CDR3 reads CASSQGRSGAVTDTQYF. CDR3 coding DNA: TGTGCCAGCAGCCAAGGGCGGAGCGGGGCGGTCACAGATACGCAGTATTTT.

The chain joins TRBV5-5 to TRBJ1-2, with 9 bases that match TRBD1. In germline, CDR1 is SGHKS, CDR2 YYEKEE (reference sequence). V dropped 2 bases and J dropped 7; count of bases not matched to a gene: 6. The CDR3 runs to 14 residues. CDR3 sequence: CASSFTGGSFGYTF. DNA for the CDR3: TGTGCCAGCAGCTTTACAGGGGGCTCTTTTGGCTACACCTTC.

The rearrangement links TRBV4-3 to TRBJ2-1; 8 bases line up with TRBD1. J lost 5 bases, V lost 1 base, and 4 bases had no gene match. The CDR3 is 15 residues long. Germline V CDR1 and CDR2: LGHNA, YSLEER. The CDR3 nucleotides are TGCGCCAGCAGCCAAGTAGGACAGGGCAACAATGAGCAGTTCTTC. It translates to CASSQVGQGNNEQFF.